The clone carrying this T cell receptor (beta chain) was counted many times. Its target is not known. V was pared by 6 bases and J by 2 bases, with 10 bases of the junction left unmatched. Germline CDR1 is DFQATT and CDR2 is SNEGSKA (reference sequence). The CDR3 is 15 amino acids. The entry originates in a study of neurological immune-mediated disorders. With 10-nucleotide random UMIs included, cDNA was synthesized by 5'RACE. Using its own MiXCR run on the 5' RACE reads, TCRdb lists one record per CDR3 protein. Altogether 84,000 or so distinct CDR3 sequences are present, 3.5% to 4.5% being singletons, with the ten largest covering 5.7%. Study-wide results and caveats: Multiple sclerosis patients had less TCR clonal expansion than even healthy controls, unlike HTLV-1-associated myelopathy. Association with the multiple sclerosis repertoire cluster was not found for any clinical or MRI feature.

Time point in this sample: longitudinal time-point 3. PBMCs stored at -80 C, 2 million in total, were the source of the unsorted libraries. This chain joins TRBV20-1 and TRBJ2-5; TRBD2 matches 9 bases. The sequence derives from a woman aged 60 to 75 with multiple sclerosis. The source material was PBMCs. CDR3: CSAPPLAGGQETQYF. The CDR3, as DNA: TGCAGTGCACCCCCACTAGCGGGTGGACAAGAGACCCAGTACTTC.